The 29 T cell receptor beta chains listed next were all sequenced from one sample in a study of T-cell memory formation after mild COVID-19. TCRdb used MiXCR to reprocess the 5' RACE reads, holding one entry per CDR3 protein. Seen here are fewer than 300,000 distinct CDR3 sequences, over 15% observed once, and the top ten hold roughly 21%. Sequenced sample: PBMCs or a T cell subset sorted from them (not recorded which). These receptors were obtained from a man between 18 and 35 years old who had mild COVID-19 (a few samples of this study predate the infection). Cell type and time point are not known.

The chain links TRBV12-3 or TRBV12-4 to TRBJ1-3; no clear D gene. The CDR3 runs to 12 residues. Trimming shortened V by 6 bases and J by 7 bases, and 10 bases separated the two germline ends. This chain's CDR3 is CASSTPPNTIYF. CDR3 nucleotide sequence: TGTGCCAGCAGCACCCCCCCGAACACCATATATTTT.

This chain joins TRBV7-9 and TRBJ2-5, with D tentatively TRBD1 or TRBD2 (5 bases each). The CDR3 totals 17 residues. Germline assignment: CDR1 SEHNR and CDR2 FQNEAQ (reference sequence). Trimming shortened V by 2 bases and J by 5 bases, and 21 bases separated the two germline ends. CDR3 region: CASSLWGTGRGGETQYF. The CDR3 nucleotides read TGTGCCAGCAGCTTATGGGGGACCGGACGCGGCGGGGAGACCCAGTACTTC.

This rearrangement joins TRBV7-8 to TRBJ2-6; D not certain. The germline V gene encodes CDR1 SGHVS and CDR2 FQNEAQ. The CDR3 totals 13 residues. V dropped 6 bases and J dropped 9 bases, with 12 bases sitting between them. The CDR3 sequence is CASSSRTRNVLTF. DNA for the CDR3: TGTGCCAGCAGTTCCAGGACCCGCAACGTCCTGACTTTC.

J is TRBJ2-7 and V is TRBV4-1, with D uncertain. Per the germline V gene, CDR1 is MGHRA and CDR2 is YSYEKL. The V end lost 2 bases, the J end lost 0 bases, and 14 bases lay between the germline ends. The CDR3 contains 16 residues. CDR3 sequence reads: CASSQTTGSSSYEQYV. The CDR3 nucleotides read TGCGCCAGCAGCCAAACGACCGGCTCCAGCTCCTACGAGCAGTACGTC.

This clonotype was detected only a few times. This sequence joins TRBV20-1 and TRBJ2-2; D may correspond to TRBD1 or TRBD2 (5 bases each). CDR1 and CDR2 (germline): DFQATT, SNEGSKA (reference sequence). The CDR3 is made up of 14 amino acids. The V and J ends lost 1 base and 0 bases respectively, with 6 bases between them. The DNA of the CDR3 is TGCAGTGCTAGAGCGGGGCCGAACACCGGGGAGCTGTTTTTT. Translating it yields CSARAGPNTGELFF.

V gene TRBV5-1 combines with J gene TRBJ1-2, with D hard to call. In germline, CDR1 is SGHRS, CDR2 YFSETQ. There are 15 residues in the CDR3. The V end was cut by 0 bases, the J end by 8 bases, with 17 bases between. CDR3 coding DNA: TGCGCCAGCAGCTTGGAGATGGGAGCCATGGGGGGCTACACCTTC. It yields the protein CASSLEMGAMGGYTF.

A few counts support this clonotype. The chain uses TRBV4-3 and TRBJ1-2, with D possibly being TRBD1 (6 bases). V lost 0 bases and J 0 bases, leaving 20 bases between the germline ends. Germline assignment: CDR1 LGHNA and CDR2 YSLEER. The CDR3 covers 19 residues. The CDR3 here is CASSQDEPGHILSNYGYTF. Here the CDR3 DNA reads TGCGCCAGCAGCCAAGATGAACCGGGACATATCCTTTCTAACTATGGCTACACCTTC.

There are a few counts of this clonotype. The chain carries TRBV10-3 and TRBJ1-6; 7 bases are a match to TRBD1. The J segment lost 10 bases and the V segment lost 11 bases, leaving 8 bases of the junction unmatched. CDR1 and CDR2 from the germline V gene are ENHRY and SYGVKD. This CDR3 has 12 residues. The CDR3 loop reads CAVQGNDSPLHF. The CDR3 DNA sequence: TGTGCCGTACAGGGGAATGACTCACCCCTCCACTTT.

This clonotype was recorded a few times. This rearrangement joins TRBV20-1 to TRBJ1-1; a possible D gene is TRBD1 (5 bases). The CDR3 has 14 amino acids. Germline V gene data show CDR1 as DFQATT and CDR2 as SNEGSKA (reference sequence). Trimming took 0 bases from V and 6 from J, leaving 14 bases between them. CDR3 protein: CSARDRVQGAEAFF. The CDR3 nucleotides are TGCAGTGCTAGAGATCGTGTCCAGGGTGCTGAAGCTTTCTTT.

This chain uses TRBV3-1 with TRBJ2-3; D is unresolved. Germline CDR1 is LGHDT and CDR2 is YNNKEL (reference sequence). The CDR3 totals 13 residues. Between the trimmed V and J ends, which lost 0 bases and 6 bases, there was a span of 7 bases. The CDR3 DNA reads as TGTGCCAGCAGCCAAGATTGGTCGGATACGCAGTATTTT. Residues: CASSQDWSDTQYF.

The chain carries TRBV11-2 and TRBJ2-1, with D perhaps given as TRBD1 or TRBD2 (6 bases each). Trimming left V 1 base short and J 8 bases short, with 12 bases between. The CDR3 has 14 amino acids. CDR1 and CDR2 from the germline V gene are SGHAT and FQNNGV. CDR3 amino acids: CASSLVGGRDEQFF. CDR3 nucleotides: TGTGCCAGCAGCTTAGTAGGGGGGCGGGATGAGCAGTTCTTC. Together with reference TRBV11-2 and TRBJ2-1, the CDR3 gives the full variable domain: EAGVAQSPRYKIIEKRQSVAFWCNPISGHATLYWYQQILGQGPKLLIQFQNNGVVDDSQLPKDRFSAERLKGVDSTLKIQPAKLEDSAVYLCASSLVGGRDEQFFGPGTRLTVL.

The chain employs TRBV7-9 and TRBJ1-1; D gene uncertain. CDR1 is SEHNR, CDR2 FQNEAQ, per germline (reference sequence). V lost 3 bases to trimming and J lost 4 bases, with 6 bases between them. CDR3 size: 12 residues. The CDR3 spells CASSFVTTEAFF. The CDR3 nucleotides read TGTGCCAGCAGCTTCGTAACCACTGAAGCTTTCTTT.

The rearrangement joins TRBV20-1 to TRBJ2-5, with 7 bases matching TRBD1. Trimming at V came to 3 bases and at J to 2 bases, leaving 6 bases not matched to a gene. CDR1 is DFQATT, CDR2 SNEGSKA, per germline (reference sequence). This CDR3 is built from 14 residues. CDR3 loop: CSASGDRVQETQYF. CDR3 nucleotides: TGCAGTGCTAGCGGGGACAGAGTTCAAGAGACCCAGTACTTC.

This chain uses TRBV15 with TRBJ1-2, with a possible D match to TRBD1 (5 bases). CDR3 length equals 14 residues. V lost 4 bases and J lost 5, with 14 bases in between. Germline CDR1 is LNHNV and CDR2 is YYDKDF (reference sequence). The CDR3 spells CATSMQRQLYGYTF. The CDR3 DNA follows: TGTGCCACCAGCATGCAGCGACAGTTATATGGCTACACCTTC.

The chain recombines TRBV5-1 with TRBJ2-2; 9 nucleotides match TRBD1. After removal of 4 bases from V and 8 bases from J, the junction contained 6 bases not matched to a gene. CDR1 is SGHRS, CDR2 YFSETQ, per germline. This CDR3 comprises 14 residues. In nucleotides, the CDR3 is TGCGCCAGCAGCCCAGGACAGGGGCGAGGGGAGCTGTTTTTT. It specifies CASSPGQGRGELFF.

In this sample, this clonotype turned up a few times. The J gene is TRBJ2-3, the V gene TRBV6-6; 7 bases line up with TRBD2. This CDR3 is built from 13 residues. Germline trimming cut 7 bases from V and 5 bases from J; bases unmatched to any gene: 6. CDR1 and CDR2 from the germline V gene are MNHNY and SVGAGI (reference sequence). The CDR3 here is CASTPGGGDTQYF. CDR3 nucleotide sequence: TGTGCCAGCACCCCTGGGGGGGGAGATACGCAGTATTTT.

This clonotype was observed a few times. This chain connects TRBV4-3 to TRBJ1-6; a possible D gene is TRBD1 (5 bases). This CDR3 has 16 residues. Trimming stripped 3 bases from V and 3 bases from J, with 12 bases between. Germline V gene sequence: CDR1 LGHNA, CDR2 YSLEER. Here the CDR3 reads CASSQVPQGYNSPLHF. In DNA form, the CDR3 reads TGCGCCAGCAGCCAGGTACCCCAGGGCTATAATTCACCCCTCCACTTT.

The CDR3 bases are TGTGCCAGCCGGGCAGGGGTCGAAGAGACCCAGTACTTC. Protein product: CASRAGVEETQYF. The gene calls are TRBV6-2 or TRBV6-3 and TRBJ2-5; TRBD1 is a possible D gene (6 bases). Per germline, CDR1 MNHEY and CDR2 SVGEGT. V was shortened by 8 bases and J by 3 bases, with 13 bases between the two germline ends. There are 13 residues in the CDR3.

The gene calls are TRBV5-1 and TRBJ2-5; D is undetermined. CDR1 SGHRS and CDR2 YFSETQ come from the germline V gene. V was pared by 2 bases and J by 5 bases, with 13 bases between. The CDR3 runs 14 residues. The CDR3 DNA reads TGCGCCAGCAGCTTTCAGCAAGGAATGGAGACCCAGTACTTC. This sequence encodes CASSFQQGMETQYF.

This clonotype was recorded only once. The chain uses TRBV5-4 and TRBJ2-1; D unresolved. The CDR3 contains 11 residues. Trimming stripped 4 bases from V and 15 bases from J, with 14 bases between. Germline lookup yields CDR1 SGHNT and CDR2 YYREEE (reference sequence). The CDR3 is CASSGPEPPFF. CDR3 in DNA: TGTGCCAGCAGCGGGCCAGAGCCGCCGTTCTTC.

This clonotype was seen a few times. The chain uses TRBV12-3 or TRBV12-4 and TRBJ1-2; 7 bases map to TRBD1. The CDR3 loop spans 14 amino acids. V shed 7 bases and J 7 bases; nucleotides not matched to a gene: 12. DNA of the CDR3: TGTGCCAGCACCGGGCGGGGACAGTCGCGTGGCTACACCTTC. Translating it yields CASTGRGQSRGYTF.

This chain connects TRBV4-2 to TRBJ2-3; 13 bases line up with TRBD2. Per germline, CDR1 LGHNA and CDR2 YNFKEQ. V shed 5 bases, J shed 5 bases, and the junction held 16 bases outside the gene matches. This CDR3 is built from 19 residues. CDR3 residues: CASSLMIPTSGGELDTQYF. DNA of the CDR3: TGTGCCAGCAGCTTAATGATCCCAACTAGCGGGGGGGAGTTAGATACGCAGTATTTT.

This clonotype was seen repeatedly, ten times or more. The chain recombines TRBV5-1 with TRBJ2-1, with 7 positions matching TRBD2. The germline V gene encodes CDR1 SGHRS and CDR2 YFSETQ. This CDR3 comprises 15 residues. V lost 4 bases, J lost 5 bases, and 9 bases stayed unmatched. This chain's CDR3 is CASSLAGTKDNEQFF. The CDR3 nucleotides are TGCGCCAGCAGCCTAGCCGGGACTAAAGACAATGAGCAGTTCTTC. Supplemented by reference TRBV5-1 and TRBJ2-1, the full variable domain reads KAGVTQTPRYLIKTRGQQVTLSCSPISGHRSVSWYQQTPGQGLQFLFEYFSETQRNKGNFPGRFSGRQFSNSRSEMNVSTLELGDSALYLCASSLAGTKDNEQFFGPGTRLTVL.

The chain links TRBV7-6 to TRBJ1-4, with D possibly matching TRBD1 (5 bases). The CDR3 extends over 14 amino acids. Trimming pared 1 base from V and 8 bases from J, leaving 11 bases between. Germline-derived CDR1 and CDR2 are SGHVS and FNYEAQ. For the CDR3, the DNA is TGTGCCAGCAGCTTAGACAGGTCGGGGGAAAAACTGTTTTTT. Translating gives CASSLDRSGEKLFF.

This clonotype was recorded a few times. The chain employs TRBV28 and TRBJ2-5; D uncertain. The CDR3 length is 13 residues. V was pared by 2 bases and J by 4 bases, with 8 bases between. CDR1 and CDR2 from the germline V gene are MDHEN and SYDVKM. CDR3 residues: CASSLETRETQYF. CDR3 bases: TGTGCCAGCAGTTTAGAGACAAGAGAGACCCAGTACTTC.

J is TRBJ2-5 and V is TRBV6-5; no reliable D call. CDR3 length: 12 amino acids. V was trimmed by 6 bases and J by 0 bases, leaving 5 bases between them. Germline V gene data show CDR1 as MNHEY and CDR2 as SVGAGI. In DNA form, the CDR3 reads TGTGCCAGCAGCATCGACCAAGAGACCCAGTACTTC. Translation: CASSIDQETQYF.

This clonotype has a handful of counts. This chain connects TRBV4-2 to TRBJ1-3; D is unclear. The germline CDR1 and CDR2 sequences are LGHNA and YNFKEQ. Trimming took 0 bases from V and 7 from J, leaving 13 bases between them. There are 15 residues in the CDR3. CDR3 nucleotides: TGTGCCAGCAGCCAAGAGGGAGTCCGTGGCAACACCATATATTTT. Translation gives CASSQEGVRGNTIYF.

Only a few counts were recorded for this clonotype. This chain joins TRBV7-2 and TRBJ2-3; the D is unclear. The length of the CDR3 is 16 residues. V was trimmed by 4 bases and J by 0 bases, leaving 14 bases between them. The germline CDR1 and CDR2 sequences are SGHTA and FQGNSA. CDR3 residues: CASSSIGPVSTDTQYF. The CDR3 nucleotides are TGTGCCAGCAGCTCCATTGGACCGGTTAGCACAGATACGCAGTATTTT.

The rearrangement links TRBV3-1 to TRBJ1-2; D uncertain. CDR3 length: 13 residues. V was cut by 4 bases and J by 7 bases, with 13 bases left in between. Germline V gene lookup returns CDR1 LGHDT and CDR2 YNNKEL (reference sequence). The CDR3 nucleotides read TGTGCCAGCAGCCCCCCGAGTTCCGGTGGCTACACCTTC. Its protein is CASSPPSSGGYTF.